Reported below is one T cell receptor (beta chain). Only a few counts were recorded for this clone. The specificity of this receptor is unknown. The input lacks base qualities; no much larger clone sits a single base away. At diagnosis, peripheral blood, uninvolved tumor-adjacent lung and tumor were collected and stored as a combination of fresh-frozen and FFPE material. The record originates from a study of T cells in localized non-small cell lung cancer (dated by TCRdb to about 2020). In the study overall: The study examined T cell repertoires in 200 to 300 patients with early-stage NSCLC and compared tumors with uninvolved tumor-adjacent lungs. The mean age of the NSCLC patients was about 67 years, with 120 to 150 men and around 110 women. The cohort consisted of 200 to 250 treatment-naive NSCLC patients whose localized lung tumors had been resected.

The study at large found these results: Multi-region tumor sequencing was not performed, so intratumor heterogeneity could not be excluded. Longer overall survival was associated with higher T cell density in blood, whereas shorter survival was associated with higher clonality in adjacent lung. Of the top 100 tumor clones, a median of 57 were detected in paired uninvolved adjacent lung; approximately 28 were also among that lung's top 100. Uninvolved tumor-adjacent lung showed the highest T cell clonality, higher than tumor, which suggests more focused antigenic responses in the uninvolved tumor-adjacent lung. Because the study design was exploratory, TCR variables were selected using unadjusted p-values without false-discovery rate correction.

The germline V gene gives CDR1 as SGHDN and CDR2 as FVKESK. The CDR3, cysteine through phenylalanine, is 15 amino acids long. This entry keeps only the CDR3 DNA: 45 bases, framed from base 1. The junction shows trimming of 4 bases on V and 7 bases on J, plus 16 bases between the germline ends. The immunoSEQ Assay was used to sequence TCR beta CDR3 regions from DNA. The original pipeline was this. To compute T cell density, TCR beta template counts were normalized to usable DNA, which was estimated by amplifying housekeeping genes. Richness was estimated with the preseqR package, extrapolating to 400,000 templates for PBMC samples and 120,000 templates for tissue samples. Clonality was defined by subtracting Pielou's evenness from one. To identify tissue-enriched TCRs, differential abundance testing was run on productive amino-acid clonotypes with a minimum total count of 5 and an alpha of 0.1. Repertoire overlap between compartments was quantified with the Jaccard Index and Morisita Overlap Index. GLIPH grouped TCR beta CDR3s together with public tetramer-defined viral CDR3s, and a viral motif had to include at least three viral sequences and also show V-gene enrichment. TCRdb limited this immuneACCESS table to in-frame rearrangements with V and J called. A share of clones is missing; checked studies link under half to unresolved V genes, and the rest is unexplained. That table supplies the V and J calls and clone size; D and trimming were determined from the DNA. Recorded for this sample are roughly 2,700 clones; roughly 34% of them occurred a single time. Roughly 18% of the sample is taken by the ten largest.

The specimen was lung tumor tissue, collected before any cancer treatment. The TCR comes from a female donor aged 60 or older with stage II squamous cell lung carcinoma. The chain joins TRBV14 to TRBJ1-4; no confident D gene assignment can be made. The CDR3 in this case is CASSLSPAPGEKLFF. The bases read TGTGCCAGCAGCCTATCTCCCGCCCCGGGTGAAAAACTGTTTTTT.